This T cell receptor (beta chain) was sequenced for a study of CD8+ T cells in alopecia areata. At the level of the study: Tofacitinib administration persisted for 6 to 18 months, succeeded by 6 months off drug.

This clone came up a few times. Its cognate antigen is unknown. The authors extracted RNA and reverse transcribed it into cDNA as the sequencing template. Method: immunoSEQ multiplex PCR; TCRdb's copy keeps in-frame clones and lacks some. The table lists over 150,000 clones, around 50% of them singletons. General study points: Compared with normal scalp, lesional scalp had higher clonality and more expanded CD8+ clones.

Peripheral blood samples and lesional scalp punch biopsies were obtained from alopecia areata patients. Deletions cut 8 bases from V and 2 bases from J, with 7 bases between. The germline V gene has CDR1 MNHEY and CDR2 SVGAGI. The CDR3 runs to 13 residues. The clonotype was recovered from a human donor with alopecia areata. Here the sequenced sample was CD4+ T cells sorted from blood, taken at week 0. V gene TRBV6-5 combines with J gene TRBJ2-6; D gene uncertain. The CDR3, as DNA: TGTGCCAGCTTTTCCCCTGGGGCCAACGTCCTGACTTTC. It is translated as CASFSPGANVLTF.